This T cell receptor (beta chain) was captured by sequencing in a study of blood T cell repertoires in COVID-19. Study-level information: Collection of acute and convalescent COVID-19 samples took place in the United States, Italy and Spain. The analysed material was cDNA or gDNA that came from T cells, B-cell-depleted T cells, or PBMCs.

In the original analysis: Using reference gene primer amplification, nucleated cell counts were estimated. Clones were read by immunoSEQ multiplex PCR, and TCRdb kept only the in-frame ones, dropping some. That table gives V, J and clone size, and the DNA gave D and trimming. Of about 170,000 clones listed, roughly 90% are singletons. The sample holds a few counts of this clone. The CDR3 spans 15 residues. In germline, CDR1 is LGHNA, CDR2 YNFKEQ. Trimming removed 5 bases from V and 8 bases from J, with 21 bases in between. The receptor comes from a woman aged 45-60 years with acute or convalescent COVID-19. The V call is TRBV4-2, the J call TRBJ1-2; perhaps TRBD1 as D (5 bases). The sequenced sample consisted of peripheral blood. In DNA form, the CDR3 reads TGTGCCAGCAGCTCCCATCCAAGGGGCGATGGCGGCTACACCTTC. It yields the protein CASSSHPRGDGGYTF.